This TCR beta chain was recorded in a study of blood T cell repertoires in COVID-19. This clone showed up just once. Some clones are missing from TCRdb's copy, which holds only in-frame ones; the method was immunoSEQ multiplex PCR. The table includes 20,000 or so clones, just over 85% detected once. Deletions cut 4 bases from V and 4 bases from J, with 20 bases between. The germline CDR1 and CDR2 sequences are SGHNT and YYREEE (reference sequence). CDR3 length: 17 amino acids. This sequence originates from a woman over 75 with active or convalescent COVID-19. The rearrangement links TRBV5-4 to TRBJ2-2, with TRBD1 as a possible D gene (7 bases). Sequencing was done on a sample of peripheral blood. CDR3: CASSPQGGLFSTGELFF. The CDR3 coding sequence is TGTGCCAGCAGCCCCCAGGGGGGTTTATTTAGCACCGGGGAGCTGTTTTTT.